The clone carrying this TCR beta chain was detected a few times. Its antigen is currently unknown. This entry is derived from a study of graft-versus-host responses after intestinal transplantation. Across the study: Multivisceral, liver-intestinal, or isolated intestinal transplants were given to recipients. Induction using anti-thymocyte globulin, followed by tacrolimus and steroids for 2 to 4 years, was given to all recipients.

Regarding the study as a whole: Early post-transplant declines in HvG were associated with peak levels of circulating GvH clones.

CDR1 and CDR2 (germline): SGDLS, YYNGEE. Losses at the gene ends were 3 bases for V and 4 bases for J; bases not matched to a gene: 3. The CDR3 extends over 14 amino acids. Here immunoSEQ multiplex PCR was the method, and the copy in TCRdb shows in-frame clones only, minus some. The sample gives about 93,000 clones, 85% to 95% of which show up once; approximately 0.5% is in the top ten. Sequenced material: unstimulated CD8+ T cells sorted from spleen or lymph node cells, taken before intestinal transplant. The V gene is TRBV9, the J gene TRBJ2-1, with TRBD1 matching over 8 bases. The receptor was derived from a human donor who received an intestinal transplant. The CDR3 loop reads CASSAGTGYNEQFF. Written as DNA, the CDR3 is TGTGCCAGCAGCGCCGGGACAGGATACAATGAGCAGTTCTTC.